This TCR beta chain was identified in a study of shared clonotypes between healthy human individuals. General study results and limits: The sharing of around 5% of naive CD4 clonotypes was seen across a few donors.

In regard to this clone: Antigen specificity is unknown.

Germline values: CDR1 SGHDT, CDR2 YYEEEE. V lost 4 bases and J lost 6, with 13 bases in between. CDR3 length: 13 residues. Genomic DNA belonging to each subset was distributed in equal measure over several immunoSEQ plates. The DNA input per sorted-subset replicate PCR was 150 to 200 ng, corresponding to some 30,000 T cell genomes. Sequencing was performed with immunoSEQ multiplex PCR; in TCRdb, only in-frame clones are kept and a portion is missing. The repertoire includes approximately 2,000,000 clones, roughly 93% of them detected once, and approximately 1.6% sits in the top ten. As defined, naive CD8 cells were CD45RO-negative and positively selected for CCR7, with terminally differentiated effector memory CD45RA+ cells excluded.

Source material: naive CD8+ T cells from PBMCs. The rearrangement joins TRBV5-6 to TRBJ1-1, with D uncertain. This receptor was taken from a man aged 18-30 years in good health. Some clones in this sample may be carry-over from other donors' samples. The CDR3 here is CASSAGRFAEAFF. The CDR3, as DNA: TGTGCCAGCAGCGCCGGACGGTTCGCTGAAGCTTTCTTT. The full variable domain, in which reference TRBV5-6 and TRBJ1-1 provide the parts outside the CDR3, is DAGVTQSPTHLIKTRGQQVTLRCSPKSGHDTVSWYQQALGQGPQFIFQYYEEEERQRGNFPDRFSGHQFPNYSSELNVNALLLGDSALYLCASSAGRFAEAFFGQGTRLTVV.